The T cell receptor beta chain under discussion was sequenced for a study of PD-L1 blockade in urothelial cancer. Study at large: Prior chemotherapy ranged from 0 to 3 regimens per patient. T cells were recovered from blood samples at a median of around 140,000.

The CDR3 has 14 residues. The germline V gene encodes CDR1 LNHDA and CDR2 SQIVND (reference sequence). Trimming cost V 6 bases and J 6 bases, with 15 bases left between them. Assay used: immunoSEQ multiplex PCR; TCRdb lists only in-frame clones, some missing. In the table there are around 57,000 clones, 81% of which are singletons. Time point of the sample: pretreatment peripheral blood. The patients' disease, urothelial carcinoma, was locally advanced or metastatic. This clone was observed a single time. Its antigen is currently unknown. General study findings and limits: At 3 weeks on treatment, tumor-associated clones expanded more with durable benefit.

The source is a man between 65 and 85 years old with urothelial cancer. J is TRBJ1-5 and V is TRBV19, with a tentative D call TRBD1 (6 bases). This specimen consisted of PBMCs, obtained around atezolizumab (anti-PD-L1) treatment. CDR3 residues: CASRVQGTIQPQHF. The DNA of the CDR3 is TGTGCCAGTAGGGTTCAGGGGACCATTCAGCCCCAGCATTTT. Together with reference TRBV19 and TRBJ1-5, the CDR3 gives the full variable domain: DGGITQSPKYLFRKEGQNVTLSCEQNLNHDAMYWYRQDPGQGLRLIYYSQIVNDFQKGDIAEGYSVSREKKESFPLTVTSAQKNPTAFYLCASRVQGTIQPQHFGDGTRLSIL.